The 12 T cell receptor beta chains listed next were all sequenced from one sample in a study of blood T cell repertoires in COVID-19. Clones were read by immunoSEQ multiplex PCR, and TCRdb kept only the in-frame ones, dropping some. The sample consists of under 200,000 clones, approximately 86% of them appearing once. The sequencing input was PBMCs or T cells enriched from blood (not recorded which). The receptor source for this set is a man aged 55 to 70 who had recovered from COVID-19.

The rearrangement links TRBV5-1 to TRBJ1-4; possible D gene TRBD1, 5 bases. Between the trimmed V and J ends, which lost 6 bases and 8 bases, there was a span of 20 bases. Germline CDR1 is SGHRS and CDR2 is YFSETQ. The CDR3 is 15 residues long. CDR3 bases: TGCGCCAGCACCCCGAGTGGGGGGACCGGGGAAAAACTGTTTTTT. It is translated as CASTPSGGTGEKLFF. Full variable domain (rest looked up from reference TRBV5-1 and TRBJ1-4): KAGVTQTPRYLIKTRGQQVTLSCSPISGHRSVSWYQQTPGQGLQFLFEYFSETQRNKGNFPGRFSGRQFSNSRSEMNVSTLELGDSALYLCASTPSGGTGEKLFFGSGTQLSVL.

The chain uses TRBV5-6 and TRBJ1-1; 8 nucleotides match TRBD1. V was clipped by 6 bases and J by 0 bases; unmatched bases: 4. This CDR3 is built from 14 residues. CDR1 and CDR2 from the germline V gene are SGHDT and YYEEEE. The DNA of the CDR3 is TGTGCCAGCACCCGGACAGGGCTGAACACTGAAGCTTTCTTT. Translation gives CASTRTGLNTEAFF.

The sample holds one count of this clone. CDR3 residues: CASSKAIGHRRGALNEQFF. The CDR3 bases are TGTGCCAGCAGCAAAGCGATCGGCCATCGGCGGGGGGCACTCAATGAGCAGTTCTTC. The genes are TRBV21-1 and TRBJ2-1; the table assigns TRBD2, which was not confirmed against the DNA. TRBV21-1 is a pseudogene locus. The CDR3 covers 19 residues.

This clone was recorded once. The chain employs TRBV19 and TRBJ2-1; the D is unclear. Trimming removed 5 bases from V and 0 bases from J, with 11 bases in between. This CDR3 has 15 residues. Germline V gene data show CDR1 as LNHDA and CDR2 as SQIVND (reference sequence). In nucleotides, the CDR3 is TGTGCCAGTAGTCTAAGACCTAGCTCCTACAATGAGCAGTTCTTC. It is translated as CASSLRPSSYNEQFF.

The chain joins TRBV7-2 to TRBJ1-5; D gene uncertain. The germline gives CDR1 SGHTA, CDR2 FQGNSA. This CDR3 contains 11 residues. CDR3 coding DNA: TGTGCACACCCGGGTGGTCAGCCCCAGCATTTT. This encodes CAHPGGQPQHF.

The gene calls are TRBV3-1 (or the pseudogene TRBV3-2) and TRBJ1-5, with D perhaps TRBD1 (6 bases). Trimming left V 1 base short and J 7 bases short, with 11 bases between. The CDR3 consists of 14 residues. The germline V gene has CDR1 LGHDT and CDR2 YNNKEL (reference sequence). The CDR3 loop is CASSQGTGIQPQHF. DNA for the CDR3: TGTGCCAGCAGCCAAGGAACAGGGATCCAGCCCCAGCATTTT.

V gene TRBV7-2 combines with J gene TRBJ2-1, with D possibly being TRBD2 (7 bases). Trimming cost V 0 bases and J 8 bases, with 20 bases left between them. The CDR3 runs to 17 residues. Looked up from germline, CDR1 is SGHTA and CDR2 is FQGNSA. The DNA for the CDR3 is TGTGCCAGCAGCTTAGCGGCACTAGCGCCCGGGGGCGATGAGCAGTTCTTC. It translates to CASSLAALAPGGDEQFF.

The table lists this clone with a count of one. The CDR3 DNA sequence: TGTGCCAGCAGCCCCCGGGGAACTAGCTCTAGCACAGATACGCAGTATTTT. Translating it yields CASSPRGTSSSTDTQYF. The J gene is TRBJ2-3, the V gene TRBV11-2; a weak D match, TRBD2 (6 bases). V was cut by 5 bases and J by 0 bases, with 18 bases left in between. The CDR3 has 17 amino acids. Germline V lookup: CDR1 SGHAT, CDR2 FQNNGV.

This clone was observed a handful of times. The chain is built from TRBV5-1 and TRBJ2-7; D is perhaps TRBD2 (7 bases). This CDR3 contains 15 residues. V was shortened by 0 bases and J by 0 bases, with 10 bases between the two germline ends. Per the germline V gene, CDR1 is SGHRS and CDR2 is YFSETQ. The chain's CDR3 is CASSLAGGLSYEQYF. In nucleotides, the CDR3 is TGCGCCAGCAGCTTGGCCGGGGGGCTCTCCTACGAGCAGTACTTC. The full variable domain, completed using reference TRBV5-1 and TRBJ2-7, is KAGVTQTPRYLIKTRGQQVTLSCSPISGHRSVSWYQQTPGQGLQFLFEYFSETQRNKGNFPGRFSGRQFSNSRSEMNVSTLELGDSALYLCASSLAGGLSYEQYFGPGTRLTVT.

In its sample, this clone was seen a few times. V is TRBV5-4 and J is TRBJ2-7, with 8 nucleotides matching TRBD1. The CDR3 is made up of 14 amino acids. The V gene end was trimmed by 5 bases and the J gene end by 3 bases; junction bases not matched to a gene: 7. Germline V gene data show CDR1 as SGHNT and CDR2 as YYREEE (reference sequence). CDR3 bases: TGTGCCAGCAGTCCTGAAACAGGGGGCTACGAGCAGTACTTC. It encodes CASSPETGGYEQYF. Combining the CDR3 with reference TRBV5-4 and TRBJ2-7 gives the whole variable domain ETGVTQSPTHLIKTRGQQVTLRCSSQSGHNTVSWYQQALGQGPQFIFQYYREEENGRGNFPPRFSGLQFPNYSSELNVNALELDDSALYLCASSPETGGYEQYFGPGTRLTVT.

The chain couples TRBV28 to TRBJ2-1; TRBD2 aligns across 7 bases. J gave up 1 base and V 3 bases, and 9 bases lay outside the gene matches. The CDR3 covers 17 residues. The V gene's germline CDR1 is MDHEN and CDR2 SYDVKM. CDR3 amino acids: CASSLLGLGFSYNEQFF. Written as DNA, the CDR3 is TGTGCCAGCAGTTTGCTAGGACTAGGGTTTTCCTACAATGAGCAGTTCTTC.

The V and J genes are TRBV19 and TRBJ2-3, with 7 bases lining up with TRBD1. Looked up from germline, CDR1 is LNHDA and CDR2 is SQIVND (reference sequence). The CDR3 runs 16 residues. With V trimmed by 5 bases and J by 3 bases, 11 bases remained unmatched. CDR3 in amino acids: CASSPLNRGRTDTQYF. Here the CDR3 DNA reads TGTGCCAGTAGTCCTTTAAACAGGGGAAGGACAGATACGCAGTATTTT.